The clone carrying this TCR beta chain was observed a single time. As yet, its antigen is unknown. The data were obtained in a study of cytomegalovirus exposure and HLA in healthy donors. In the PCR, 60 Vbeta and 13 Jbeta primers were used. The repertoire was sequenced with immunoSEQ multiplex PCR; TCRdb's copy has only in-frame clones and lacks some. The table has under 200,000 clones, 68% seen once. Notes on the study in general: It was reported that TCR beta sequences correctly inferred the HLA-A and HLA-B alleles for most subjects.

The sample was PBMCs. The clonotype originates from a woman between 18 and 30 years old in good health and CMV-seropositive.

In DNA form, the CDR3 reads TGTGCCAGCAGTGTGACAGGGACCGCGAACACTGAAGCTTTCTTT. Translated: CASSVTGTANTEAFF. The V and J genes are TRBV6-1 and TRBJ1-1, with 7 bases that match TRBD1. V shed 4 bases, J shed 1 base, and the junction held 6 bases outside the gene matches. Germline values: CDR1 MNHNS, CDR2 SASEGT. The CDR3 extends over 15 amino acids.